This entry concerns a single T cell receptor beta chain. The antigen is not known. CDR1 and CDR2 (germline): DFQATT, SNEGSKA (reference sequence). J lost 7 bases, V lost 3 bases, and 6 bases had no gene match. The CDR3 totals 13 residues. A sample-barcoded 5' primer and a J-beta primer mix were used in a second PCR of roughly 7 to 12 cycles. A template-switch adaptor that had 12 random nucleotides put a tag on each cDNA molecule. From the 5' RACE reads, TCRdb called clonotypes with MiXCR, one entry per CDR3 protein. The sample lists about 1 million distinct CDR3 sequences, more than 35% occurring once. This specimen belongs to a study of blood T cells in healthy people across ages. Study conclusions and caveats: The authors considered diversity estimates from one million T cells to be underestimates. Samples with more naive T cells showed higher observed beta diversity.

There were healthy Caucasian individuals from Russia, aged roughly 6 to 90, serving as donors. The chain links TRBV20-1 to TRBJ2-1; 7 nucleotides align to TRBD2. What was sequenced was blood. This sequence was found in a woman in her sixties or seventies in good health. The CDR3 sequence: CSARLGGLNEQFF. The CDR3 DNA is TGCAGTGCTAGGCTGGGAGGGTTAAATGAGCAGTTCTTC.